The 22 T cell receptor beta chains listed next were all sequenced from one sample in a study of control samples from healthy donors and cancer patients. Assay: immunoSEQ multiplex PCR; the TCRdb copy retains only in-frame clones and omits some. Found here are 35,000 to 40,000 clones, around 88% of them singletons; the top ten hold roughly 21%. The sequencing input was PBMCs. The source of these receptors is a woman in her fifties or sixties with lung cancer.

The chain couples TRBV5-1 to TRBJ1-1, with a tentative D call TRBD1 (5 bases). The germline CDR1 and CDR2 sequences are SGHRS and YFSETQ. This CDR3 region has 16 residues. V was pared by 0 bases and J by 5 bases, with 17 bases between. DNA of the CDR3: TGCGCCAGCAGCTTGGAGGGCGCCTCCGGGGGAACTGAAGCTTTCTTT. Its protein is CASSLEGASGGTEAFF.

The CDR3 bases are TGTGCCAGCAGCTCCCGACAGGGAGGGTACGAGCAGTACTTC. Translated: CASSSRQGGYEQYF. V usage is TRBV7-2 and J usage is TRBJ2-7, with D perhaps assigned TRBD1 or TRBD2 (7 bases each). The CDR3 has 14 residues. Germline V CDR1 and CDR2: SGHTA, FQGNSA. V was pared by 4 bases and J by 4 bases, with 14 bases between.

The genes are TRBV30 and TRBJ1-5; the D gene is possibly TRBD1 (5 bases). Trimming took 2 bases from V and 7 from J, leaving 12 bases between them. Germline CDR1 reads GTSNPN; CDR2 reads SVGIG (reference sequence). This CDR3 contains 13 residues. The CDR3 bases are TGTGCCTGGAGTAACCGGGACGACCAGCCCCAGCATTTT. It translates to CAWSNRDDQPQHF. Looking up the rest from reference TRBV30 and TRBJ1-5 gives the full variable domain: SQTIHQWPATLVQPVGSPLSLECTVEGTSNPNLYWYRQAAGRGLQLLFYSVGIGQISSEVPQNLSASRPQDRQFILSSKKLLLSDSGFYLCAWSNRDDQPQHFGDGTRLSIL.

This chain joins TRBV6-5 and TRBJ2-2, with D unclear. This CDR3 has 12 amino acids. Trimming removed 5 bases from V and 8 bases from J, with 9 bases in between. The V gene's germline CDR1 is MNHEY and CDR2 SVGAGI. As DNA, the CDR3 is TGTGCCAGCAGTCTCCTTCGAGGGGAGCTGTTTTTT. Its protein is CASSLLRGELFF.

The rearrangement uses TRBV12-3 or TRBV12-4 and TRBJ1-5, with D unresolved. V dropped 1 base and J dropped 7 bases, with 8 bases sitting between them. This CDR3 spans 13 amino acids. CDR3 in DNA: TGTGCCAGCAGTTTAGGCCACGGGCAGCCCCAGCATTTT. Protein sequence: CASSLGHGQPQHF.

The CDR3 reads CASSLQWGTEAFF. The CDR3 nucleotides are TGTGCCAGCAGCTTACAGTGGGGCACTGAAGCTTTCTTT. The chain is built from TRBV7-2 and TRBJ1-1; D unclear. Germline V gene sequence: CDR1 SGHTA, CDR2 FQGNSA. Trimming took off 2 bases at V and 4 bases at J, with 8 bases between the two ends. The CDR3 is made up of 13 amino acids.

The chain employs TRBV11-2 and TRBJ1-1; possibly TRBD1 for D (5 bases). Germline V gene lookup returns CDR1 SGHAT and CDR2 FQNNGV. Between the trimmed V and J ends, which lost 5 bases and 7 bases, there was a span of 17 bases. CDR3 size: 14 residues. CDR3 nucleotide sequence: TGTGCCAGCAGCCCAGATGGGGTGGGGGTTGAAGCTTTCTTT. This sequence encodes CASSPDGVGVEAFF.

As for this clone: A junction boundary mismatches the germline segment, possibly from a read error. This chain joins TRBV11-2 and TRBJ2-7, with D perhaps TRBD1 or TRBD2 (5 bases each). The CDR3 has 14 residues. Germline CDR1 reads SGHAT; CDR2 reads FQNNGV. CDR3 protein: CASSLGSGTAEEYF. The CDR3 DNA sequence: TGTGCCAGCAGCTTAGGTTCTGGGACGGCCGAGGAGTACTTC.

In its sample, this clone was seen once. The chain is built from TRBV6-1 and TRBJ1-2, with D possibly matching TRBD1 (6 bases). The CDR3 loop spans 14 amino acids. Looked up from germline, CDR1 is MNHNS and CDR2 is SASEGT. Trimming left V 2 bases short and J 4 bases short, with 11 bases between. CDR3 coding DNA: TGTGCCAGCAGTGAACGGGTGACAGGCTATGGCTACACCTTC. This translates into CASSERVTGYGYTF.

The V and J genes are TRBV21-1 and TRBJ1-3. TRBV21-1 is labeled a pseudogene. The CDR3 contains 14 residues. In nucleotides, the CDR3 is TGTGCCAGCTCCCGCCTATTCTCTGGAAACACCATATATTTT. Protein sequence: CASSRLFSGNTIYF.

This clone occurred a few times. The chain has TRBV7-9 and TRBJ2-5, with 10 positions matching TRBD1. The length of the CDR3 is 15 residues. V lost 6 bases to trimming and J lost 4 bases; unmatched junction nucleotides: 8. Germline V gives CDR1 SEHNR, CDR2 FQNEAQ (reference sequence). CDR3 amino acids: CASRSGQGLGETQYF. In DNA form, the CDR3 reads TGTGCCAGCAGATCGGGACAGGGGCTCGGAGAGACCCAGTACTTC.

The V gene is TRBV3-1 (or the pseudogene TRBV3-2), the J gene TRBJ2-1, with a possible D match to TRBD2 (5 bases). Germline V gene sequence: CDR1 LGHDT, CDR2 YNNKEL (reference sequence). V lost 5 bases to trimming and J lost 7 bases, with 21 bases between them. The CDR3 has 16 amino acids. CDR3 residues: CASSLRQAGGLNEQFF. The CDR3 coding sequence is TGTGCCAGCAGCTTAAGGCAGGCAGGTGGACTGAATGAGCAGTTCTTC.

V and J are TRBV19 and TRBJ1-2; D is unresolved. Trimming cost V 7 bases and J 5 bases, with 20 bases left between them. The CDR3 covers 15 residues. Germline V gene lookup returns CDR1 LNHDA and CDR2 SQIVND (reference sequence). CDR3 loop: CASTSTATTPYGYTF. In DNA, the CDR3 is TGTGCCAGTACCTCAACGGCAACCACCCCTTATGGCTACACCTTC.

The rearrangement joins TRBV30 to TRBJ2-6; D is unclear. The V and J ends lost 0 bases and 1 base respectively, with 7 bases between them. The CDR3 consists of 15 residues. Germline CDR1 and CDR2: GTSNPN and SVGIG (reference sequence). The CDR3 DNA follows: TGTGCCTGGAGTGTTGATGGATCTGGGGCCAACGTCCTGACTTTC. Translation: CAWSVDGSGANVLTF. The whole variable domain, remainder taken from reference TRBV30 and TRBJ2-6, is SQTIHQWPATLVQPVGSPLSLECTVEGTSNPNLYWYRQAAGRGLQLLFYSVGIGQISSEVPQNLSASRPQDRQFILSSKKLLLSDSGFYLCAWSVDGSGANVLTFGAGSRLTVL.

Written as DNA, the CDR3 is TGTGCCAGCAGCTTCGGAACAACTGAAGCTTTCTTT. This gives the protein CASSFGTTEAFF. The chain combines TRBV5-4 with TRBJ1-1; D remains ambiguous. The germline CDR1 and CDR2 sequences are SGHNT and YYREEE (reference sequence). V lost 2 bases and J 5 bases, leaving 7 bases between the germline ends. There are 12 residues in the CDR3.

The chain combines TRBV7-2 with TRBJ2-2; D possibly corresponds to TRBD1 (6 bases). The length of the CDR3 is 15 residues. Germline-derived CDR1 and CDR2 are SGHTA and FQGNSA. Trimming cost V 2 bases and J 4 bases, with 11 bases left between them. The CDR3 loop reads CASSLSRGRTGELFF. CDR3 DNA sequence: TGTGCCAGCAGCTTATCCAGGGGTCGCACCGGGGAGCTGTTTTTT.

V usage is TRBV30 and J usage is TRBJ2-1; a weak D match, TRBD2 (6 bases). Germline CDR1 reads GTSNPN; CDR2 reads SVGIG (reference sequence). The V gene lost 3 bases and the J gene lost 6 bases, with 18 bases spanning the gap. The CDR3 has 15 residues. The CDR3 DNA reads TGTGCCTGGAGGGGGGGACCCACCCCCCGCAATGAGCAGTTCTTC. It translates to CAWRGGPTPRNEQFF.

The genes are TRBV6-2 or TRBV6-3 and TRBJ2-7; the D gene is possibly TRBD1 (5 bases). The CDR3 is 14 residues long. Trimming stripped 4 bases from V and 2 bases from J, with 12 bases between. Germline CDR1 and CDR2: MNHEY and SVGEGT. DNA of the CDR3: TGTGCCAGCAGTTTTCCGGACAAGGCCTACGAGCAGTACTTC. The encoded protein is CASSFPDKAYEQYF.

The count of this clone is one. The J gene is TRBJ2-1, the V gene TRBV14, with 7 positions matching TRBD1. The CDR3 spans 14 residues. V lost 2 bases to trimming and J lost 4 bases; unmatched junction nucleotides: 2. The germline V gene encodes CDR1 SGHDN and CDR2 FVKESK. The CDR3 DNA reads as TGTGCCAGCAGCCAAAGGACAGGTTACAATGAGCAGTTCTTC. As protein: CASSQRTGYNEQFF. Full variable domain (rest looked up from reference TRBV14 and TRBJ2-1): EAGVTQFPSHSVIEKGQTVTLRCDPISGHDNLYWYRRVMGKEIKFLLHFVKESKQDESGMPNNRFLAERTGGTYSTLKVQPAELEDSGVYFCASSQRTGYNEQFFGPGTRLTVL.

V usage is TRBV7-3 and J usage is TRBJ2-7; no reliable D call. The V gene lost 2 bases and the J gene lost 2 bases, with 13 bases spanning the gap. The CDR3 sequence is 15 residues long. Germline V gives CDR1 SGHTA, CDR2 FQGTGA. CDR3 coding DNA: TGTGCCAGCAGCTTAGGTGGGCCTACTACCTACGAGCAGTACTTC. It encodes CASSLGGPTTYEQYF.

The chain is built from TRBV2 and TRBJ2-7, with 7 bases identical to TRBD1. The germline V gene has CDR1 SNHLY and CDR2 FYNNEI. The V and J ends lost 8 bases and 4 bases, in that order; junction bases with no gene match: 11. CDR3 length: 14 amino acids. CDR3 in DNA: TGTGCCAGCTCAGGGGGATCCCTGGCATACGAGCAGTACTTC. It specifies CASSGGSLAYEQYF. The full variable domain, in which reference TRBV2 and TRBJ2-7 provide the parts outside the CDR3, is EPEVTQTPSHQVTQMGQEVILRCVPISNHLYFYWYRQILGQKVEFLVSFYNNEISEKSEIFDDQFSVERPDGSNFTLKIRSTKLEDSAMYFCASSGGSLAYEQYFGPGTRLTVT.

Turning to this clone: A junction end diverges from the germline sequence, so it may reflect a read error. The chain carries TRBV6-5 and TRBJ2-6; tentative D call: TRBD1 (6 bases). CDR1 and CDR2 (germline): MNHEY, SVGAGI. The length of the CDR3 is 14 residues. The CDR3 DNA follows: TGTGCCAGCAGTAACAGGGCTGGAGCCAACGTCCTGACTTTC. Encoded protein: CASSNRAGANVLTF.